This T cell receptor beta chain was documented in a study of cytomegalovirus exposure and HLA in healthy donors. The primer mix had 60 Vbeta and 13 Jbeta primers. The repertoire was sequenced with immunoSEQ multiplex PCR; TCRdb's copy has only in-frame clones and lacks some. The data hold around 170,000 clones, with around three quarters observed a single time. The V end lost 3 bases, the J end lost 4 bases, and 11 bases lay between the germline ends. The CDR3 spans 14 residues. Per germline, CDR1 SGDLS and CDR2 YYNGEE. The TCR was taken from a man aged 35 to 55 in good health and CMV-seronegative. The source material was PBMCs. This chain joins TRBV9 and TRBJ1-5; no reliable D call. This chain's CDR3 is CASSGGYGNQPQHF. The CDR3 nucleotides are TGTGCCAGCAGCGGAGGGTACGGGAATCAGCCCCAGCATTTT. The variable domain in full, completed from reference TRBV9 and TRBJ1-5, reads DSGVTQTPKHLITATGQRVTLRCSPRSGDLSVYWYQQSLDQGLQFLIQYYNGEERAKGNILERFSAQQFPDLHSELNLSSLELGDSALYFCASSGGYGNQPQHFGDGTRLSIL.